The clone carrying this TCR beta chain was counted a few times. Its matching antigen is unknown. A single record per CDR3 protein comes from TCRdb applying MiXCR to the reads. The sample lists over 250,000 distinct CDR3 sequences, roughly a fifth occurring once. Looked up from germline, CDR1 is MDHEN and CDR2 is SYDVKM. This CDR3 contains 18 residues. Trimming stripped 2 bases from V and 7 bases from J, with 27 bases between. These data are taken from a study of T cell repertoires in cytomegalovirus infection. Findings and caveats of the study: Frequencies of public TCR beta families were cumulated, and this identified carriers of CMV plus the relevant HLA.

This material consisted of cultured PBMCs, taken from culture after CMV antigen stimulation. V gene TRBV28 combines with J gene TRBJ2-7; D may be TRBD2 (6 bases). The sequence was obtained from a human donor in good health (CMV status not recorded). Some clones in this sample may be carry-over from other donors' samples. CDR3 region: CASSLGATPGGAGGEQYF. The CDR3 DNA is TGTGCCAGCAGTTTAGGCGCCACCCCAGGTGGGGCCGGGGGTGAGCAGTACTTC.